Below, 27 T cell receptor beta chains from the same sample are listed, as sequenced in a study of control samples from healthy donors and cancer patients. This table comes from immunoSEQ multiplex PCR, and its TCRdb copy is limited to in-frame clones, with some not included. The repertoire holds 150,000 to 180,000 clones, about 93% seen once, with around 2.4% in the top ten. The specimen sequenced was blood. Receptors originate from a man aged 45-65 years in good health.

The chain is built from TRBV20-1 and TRBJ2-5, with 7 bases that match TRBD1. The ends lost 5 bases at V and 6 bases at J; junction bases unmatched: 9. This CDR3 has 13 amino acids. Germline V gene sequence: CDR1 DFQATT, CDR2 SNEGSKA (reference sequence). CDR3 region: CSAGGDRVKTQYF. The CDR3 DNA reads TGCAGTGCTGGTGGAGACAGGGTGAAGACCCAGTACTTC.

This sequence joins TRBV5-1 and TRBJ2-5; D call uncertain. CDR3 length equals 15 residues. Germline CDR1 SGHRS, CDR2 YFSETQ. Trimming removed 0 bases from V and 4 bases from J, with 13 bases in between. The CDR3 region is CASSLVQAPGETQYF. CDR3 DNA: TGCGCCAGCAGCTTGGTTCAGGCGCCTGGAGAGACCCAGTACTTC.

The chain joins TRBV28 to TRBJ1-5; the D is unclear. The V gene's germline CDR1 is MDHEN and CDR2 SYDVKM. V dropped 7 bases and J dropped 4 bases, with 11 bases sitting between them. This CDR3 has 13 amino acids. As DNA, the CDR3 is TGTGCCAGCACCTGGGGATTAAATCAGCCCCAGCATTTT. Its translation: CASTWGLNQPQHF.

V and J are TRBV11-2 and TRBJ2-7; 7 bases line up with TRBD1. Germline V gene data show CDR1 as SGHAT and CDR2 as FQNNGV. The trim removed 2 bases at V and 0 bases at J, leaving 4 bases unmatched. This CDR3 has 15 amino acids. This CDR3 is CASSLSGTVSYEQYF. Written as DNA, the CDR3 is TGTGCCAGCAGCTTATCCGGGACAGTCTCCTACGAGCAGTACTTC.

This rearrangement joins TRBV6-4 to TRBJ1-1, with 10 bases fitting TRBD1. CDR1 and CDR2 from the germline V gene are MRHNA and SNTAGT. V trimming: 6 bases; J trimming: 2 bases; junction bases outside the gene matches: 9. The CDR3 spans 16 residues. The CDR3 DNA reads as TGTGCCAGCAGAAGCGGGACAGGGGCCTCCAACACTGAAGCTTTCTTT. Amino acid sequence: CASRSGTGASNTEAFF.

The J gene is TRBJ1-5, the V gene TRBV15; no reliable D call. CDR3 length: 12 amino acids. V shed 3 bases and J shed 9 bases, with 9 bases lying between them. Germline V lookup: CDR1 LNHNV, CDR2 YYDKDF (reference sequence). Written as DNA, the CDR3 is TGTGCCACCAGCAGGGCCCGTGGGCCCCAGCATTTT. This encodes CATSRARGPQHF.

The gene calls are TRBV5-1 and TRBJ2-5; D possibly corresponds to TRBD2 (6 bases). This CDR3 is 14 amino acids long. Trimming cost V 4 bases and J 1 base, with 11 bases left between them. Germline V gives CDR1 SGHRS, CDR2 YFSETQ. The CDR3 reads CASSPPGAQETQYF. The DNA of the CDR3 is TGCGCCAGCAGCCCCCCGGGAGCCCAAGAGACCCAGTACTTC.

This chain links TRBV10-3 with TRBJ2-5, with D perhaps assigned TRBD1 or TRBD2 (6 bases each). The CDR3 consists of 14 residues. Germline assignment: CDR1 ENHRY and CDR2 SYGVKD. The V gene lost 7 bases and the J gene lost 2 bases, with 14 bases spanning the gap. The CDR3: CAIMGAGSQETQYF. The CDR3 DNA follows: TGTGCCATCATGGGGGCCGGGAGTCAAGAGACCCAGTACTTC.

The J gene is TRBJ1-2, the V gene TRBV6-6; no clear D. This CDR3 spans 13 amino acids. V was cut by 5 bases and J by 2 bases, with 9 bases left in between. From germline, CDR1 is MNHNY and CDR2 SVGAGI (reference sequence). The CDR3 nucleotides are TGTGCCAGCAGTCCAGACATCAACTATGGCTACACCTTC. It translates to CASSPDINYGYTF.

The chain combines TRBV3-1 (or the pseudogene TRBV3-2) with TRBJ2-1, with TRBD2 matching over 14 bases. J lost 1 base, V lost 3 bases, and 5 bases had no gene match. CDR1 and CDR2 (germline): LGHDT, YNNKEL (reference sequence). This CDR3 region has 18 residues. The CDR3 nucleotides read TGTGCCAGCAGCCATGCCGGACTAGCGGGAGGTTCCTACAATGAGCAGTTCTTC. Protein product: CASSHAGLAGGSYNEQFF.

V is TRBV27 and J is TRBJ1-5; 8 nucleotides align to TRBD1. CDR1 and CDR2 (germline): MNHEY, SMNVEV (reference sequence). The CDR3 totals 16 residues. V dropped 2 bases and J dropped 3; count of bases not matched to a gene: 6. CDR3 sequence (DNA): TGTGCCAGCAGTTTAGGGCAGGGGGCGCCCAATCAGCCCCAGCATTTT. Translated: CASSLGQGAPNQPQHF.

The V gene is TRBV7-2, the J gene TRBJ2-5; possibly TRBD2 for D (5 bases). Germline-derived CDR1 and CDR2 are SGHTA and FQGNSA. V was pared by 6 bases and J by 5 bases, with 10 bases between. This CDR3 comprises 12 residues. The CDR3 is CASRIEGETQYF. In nucleotides, the CDR3 is TGTGCCAGCAGGATAGAGGGTGAGACCCAGTACTTC.

The chain uses TRBV24-1 and TRBJ1-2; weak D call: TRBD1 (5 bases). Germline CDR1 and CDR2: KGHDR and SFDVKD. Trimming removed 4 bases at V and 0 bases at J, with 14 bases between. The CDR3 loop spans 16 amino acids. The DNA of the CDR3 is TGTGCCACCAGTGAGCCGACCGGGGCTTCTAACTATGGCTACACCTTC. This gives the protein CATSEPTGASNYGYTF.

This clone was recorded once. The genes are TRBV3-1 (or the pseudogene TRBV3-2) and TRBJ1-1, with D hard to call. Between the trimmed V and J ends, which lost 0 bases and 1 base, there was a span of 9 bases. Germline loops: CDR1 LGHDT, CDR2 YNNKEL (reference sequence). The CDR3 is 15 amino acids. CDR3 in amino acids: CASSQDGVANTEAFF. CDR3 DNA: TGTGCCAGCAGCCAAGATGGGGTTGCGAACACTGAAGCTTTCTTT.

The chain uses TRBV27 and TRBJ2-7, with 7 positions matching TRBD1. This CDR3 has 17 residues. Per germline, CDR1 MNHEY and CDR2 SMNVEV (reference sequence). The trim removed 6 bases at V and 3 bases at J, leaving 17 bases unmatched. The CDR3 nucleotides are TGTGCCAGCAGCCGCTCGGTAGGGGCAGGGGGAGTCTACGAGCAGTACTTC. This sequence encodes CASSRSVGAGGVYEQYF.

The V gene is TRBV5-1, the J gene TRBJ2-7; D possibly corresponds to TRBD1 (5 bases). Germline values: CDR1 SGHRS, CDR2 YFSETQ. This CDR3 is 14 amino acids long. Trimming shortened V by 1 base and J by 3 bases, and 11 bases separated the two germline ends. In DNA form, the CDR3 reads TGCGCCAGCAGCTTGTCACAGGTGAACTACGAGCAGTACTTC. Translated, it gives CASSLSQVNYEQYF.

This clone showed up just once. The chain uses TRBV20-1 and TRBJ2-1; the match to TRBD2 covers 11 bases. Germline CDR1 reads DFQATT; CDR2 reads SNEGSKA (reference sequence). Unmatched junction bases numbered 14, after V lost 3 bases and J lost 16 bases. The CDR3 length is 14 residues. In nucleotides, the CDR3 is TGCAGTGCTAGTACTAGCGGGAGCCGAGAGGGGAATTTCTTC. This gives the protein CSASTSGSREGNFF.

The V gene is TRBV14, the J gene TRBJ1-3; D is undetermined. Looked up from germline, CDR1 is SGHDN and CDR2 is FVKESK. Between the trimmed V and J ends, which lost 1 base and 1 base, there was a span of 8 bases. The CDR3 consists of 15 residues. CDR3 coding DNA: TGTGCCAGCAGCCAAGCGAGAGGATCTGGAAACACCATATATTTT. The encoded protein is CASSQARGSGNTIYF.

This clone came up once. CDR3 region: CASAGGANTGELFF. The DNA of the CDR3 is TGTGCCAGCGCGGGGGGAGCGAACACCGGGGAGCTGTTTTTT. V usage is TRBV5-5 and J usage is TRBJ2-2; TRBD2 matches at 8 bases. This CDR3 contains 14 residues. Trimming took 7 bases from V and 0 from J; bases not matched to a gene: 2. Looked up from germline, CDR1 is SGHKS and CDR2 is YYEKEE (reference sequence).

V usage is TRBV28 and J usage is TRBJ2-7; 7 nucleotides agree with TRBD2. The CDR3 runs 15 residues. V trimming: 5 bases; J trimming: 1 base; junction bases outside the gene matches: 8. Germline V gene sequence: CDR1 MDHEN, CDR2 SYDVKM. The CDR3 protein is CASSPPSGVSYEQYF. The CDR3 DNA is TGTGCCAGCAGTCCCCCCAGCGGGGTATCCTACGAGCAGTACTTC. Based on the CDR3 plus reference TRBV28 and TRBJ2-7, the full variable domain is DVKVTQSSRYLVKRTGEKVFLECVQDMDHENMFWYRQDPGLGLRLIYFSYDVKMKEKGDIPEGYSVSREKKERFSLILESASTNQTSMYLCASSPPSGVSYEQYFGPGTRLTVT.

Details on this clone: The same CDR3 is also encoded by other DNA sequences in this sample. This chain links TRBV15 with TRBJ1-5; no clear D gene. Per the germline V gene, CDR1 is LNHNV and CDR2 is YYDKDF (reference sequence). V was shortened by 0 bases and J by 3 bases, with 9 bases between the two germline ends. The CDR3 is made up of 15 amino acids. In DNA form, the CDR3 reads TGTGCCACCAGCAGAGATAAGGGTTTCAATCAGCCCCAGCATTTT. Its protein product is CATSRDKGFNQPQHF.

J is TRBJ2-1 and V is TRBV7-9, with TRBD2 as a possible D gene (6 bases). CDR3 size: 16 residues. The V end lost 1 base, the J end lost 4 bases, and 14 bases lay between the germline ends. From germline, CDR1 is SEHNR and CDR2 FQNEAQ (reference sequence). CDR3 loop: CASSLGASSVYNEQFF. The CDR3 DNA sequence: TGTGCCAGCAGCTTAGGTGCGTCTAGCGTTTACAATGAGCAGTTCTTC. The full variable domain, completed using reference TRBV7-9 and TRBJ2-1, is DTGVSQNPRHKITKRGQNVTFRCDPISEHNRLYWYRQTLGQGPEFLTYFQNEAQLEKSRLLSDRFSAERPKGSFSTLEIQRTEQGDSAMYLCASSLGASSVYNEQFFGPGTRLTVL.

CDR3 loop: CASSLSAGGLGAQYF. CDR3 bases: TGTGCCAGCAGTTTATCGGCGGGGGGGCTCGGGGCGCAGTATTTT. The chain combines TRBV28 with TRBJ2-3; TRBD2 aligns across 9 bases. The CDR3 has 15 amino acids. Germline V CDR1 and CDR2: MDHEN, SYDVKM. V shed 1 base and J 10 bases; nucleotides not matched to a gene: 9.

As regards this clone: One junction end does not reproduce the germline sequence, and a read error may be involved. This sequence joins TRBV7-8 and TRBJ1-1; D call uncertain. Looked up from germline, CDR1 is SGHVS and CDR2 is FQNEAQ. This CDR3 has 16 residues. DNA of the CDR3: TGTGCCAGCAGCTTACTGTTTTCGGGGATGAAGACTGAAGCTTTCTTT. Protein sequence: CASSLLFSGMKTEAFF.

The chain is built from TRBV11-2 and TRBJ2-3; D tentatively fits TRBD1 or TRBD2 (5 bases each). The CDR3 spans 16 residues. From germline, CDR1 is SGHAT and CDR2 FQNNGV. V was cut by 5 bases and J by 3 bases, with 18 bases left in between. The chain's CDR3 is CASSLGGFLGTDTQYF. The CDR3 DNA sequence: TGTGCCAGCAGCCTTGGGGGATTCTTGGGGACAGATACGCAGTATTTT.

The chain couples TRBV5-4 to TRBJ2-5, with D uncertain. This CDR3 has 11 residues. Germline values: CDR1 SGHNT, CDR2 YYREEE (reference sequence). Trimming left V 4 bases short and J 1 base short, with 2 bases between. The CDR3 sequence is CASSAQETQYF. CDR3 sequence (DNA): TGTGCCAGCAGCGCCCAAGAGACCCAGTACTTC.

The count of this clone is one. The rearrangement links TRBV30 to TRBJ1-5; D may be TRBD1 (6 bases). Trimming left V 5 bases short and J 0 bases short, with 11 bases between. CDR1 and CDR2 (germline): GTSNPN, SVGIG (reference sequence). There are 14 residues in the CDR3. Here the CDR3 DNA reads TGTGCCTGGGACAGGAGTTATAGCAATCAGCCCCAGCATTTT. Protein sequence: CAWDRSYSNQPQHF.